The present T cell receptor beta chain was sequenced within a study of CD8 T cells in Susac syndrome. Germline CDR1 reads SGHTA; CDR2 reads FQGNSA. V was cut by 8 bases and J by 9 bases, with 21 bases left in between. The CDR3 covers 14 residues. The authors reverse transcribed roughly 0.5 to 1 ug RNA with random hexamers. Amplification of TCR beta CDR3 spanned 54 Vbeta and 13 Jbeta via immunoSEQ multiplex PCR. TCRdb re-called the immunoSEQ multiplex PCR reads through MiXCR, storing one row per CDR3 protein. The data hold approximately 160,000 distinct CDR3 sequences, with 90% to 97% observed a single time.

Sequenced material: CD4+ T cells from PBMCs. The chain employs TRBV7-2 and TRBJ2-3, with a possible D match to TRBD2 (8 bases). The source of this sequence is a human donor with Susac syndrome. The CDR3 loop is CASGVGLGGGTQYF. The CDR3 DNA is TGTGCCAGCGGGGTGGGACTAGGAGGGGGCACGCAGTATTTT.